This T cell receptor beta chain was sequenced in a study of T cell responses to AZD1222 COVID-19 vaccine. Germline lookup yields CDR1 SGDLS and CDR2 YYNGEE. The ends lost 0 bases at V and 8 bases at J; junction bases unmatched: 6. This CDR3 region has 15 residues. Produced via immunoSEQ multiplex PCR; TCRdb's table is partial and in-frame only. The data contain approximately 190,000 clones, about nine tenths of them singletons. The source is an adult in good health. The V gene is TRBV9, the J gene TRBJ2-1; 9 nucleotides align to TRBD2. Sequenced here: peripheral blood, sampled on day 0 of AZD1222 vaccination. The CDR3 DNA reads as TGTGCCAGCAGCGTAGGTTTAGCGGGAGTATATGAGCAGTTCTTC. Amino acid sequence: CASSVGLAGVYEQFF.